The rows below give T cell receptor beta chains drawn from one sample of a study of blood T cells in healthy people across ages. TCRdb fed the 5' RACE reads into MiXCR, producing one record per CDR3 protein. The sample holds 600,000 to 850,000 distinct CDR3 sequences, around a quarter seen once. The same sample was also used in a study of T cells of mothers and their children.

The sample comprised blood. These receptors all come from a boy younger than 18 in good health. CDR3s include the opening cysteine and the closing phenylalanine or tryptophan. A D gene is named only where the DNA matches it firmly. A row's size may be missing; if present it is once, few, many or a size class.

abundance,v_gene,j_gene,d_gene,CDR3nt,CDR3aa
.,TRBV5-1,TRBJ1-2,.,TGCGCCAGCAGCGCCAGCAGGGAAGGCTACACCTTC,CASSASREGYTF
few,TRBV5-1,TRBJ2-4,.,TGCGCCAGCAGCTTGGGGTTGTTAGCGGATATTCAGTACTTC,CASSLGLLADIQYF
.,TRBV5-1,TRBJ2-7,.,TGCGCCAGCAGCCCGGGGGCAGGGGCGACGATAAACGAGCAGTACTTC,CASSPGAGATINEQYF
.,TRBV28,TRBJ2-3,.,TGTGCCAGCAACCCGGGGGGCGGATTCAGCACAGATACGCAGTATTTT,CASNPGGGFSTDTQYF
.,TRBV4-1,TRBJ2-5,.,TGCGCCAGCAGCCAAGTACCGGGTTCGGGAGAGACCCAGTACTTC,CASSQVPGSGETQYF
few,TRBV6-1,TRBJ1-5,TRBD1,TGTGCCAGCAGTGTAGGGACAGGGGGTAGGAATCAGCCCCAGCATTTT,CASSVGTGGRNQPQHF
.,TRBV15,TRBJ2-6,.,TGTGCCACCAGCAGAGAGCGTTCGGGTGCGGGGGCCAACGTCCTGACTTTC,CATSRERSGAGANVLTF
.,TRBV29-1,TRBJ2-1,TRBD1,TGCAGCGTTTTATTGCCGGGACAGGGTAAGAATGAGCAGTTCTTC,CSVLLPGQGKNEQFF
few,TRBV10-3,TRBJ1-2,TRBD1,TGTGCCATCAGTGACCCGCCCGGGACAGGGGGCCTAAATGGCTACACCTTC,CAISDPPGTGGLNGYTF
few,TRBV4-2,TRBJ2-7,.,TGTGCCAGCAGCCAACAAACTGAGCAGTACTTC,CASSQQTEQYF
few,TRBV28,TRBJ2-4,TRBD1,TGTGCCAGCAGTTTATACCAGGGGGCATCAAACATTCAGTACTTC,CASSLYQGASNIQYF
.,TRBV20-1,TRBJ1-5,.,TGCAGTGCTCCCCAGCGGGGCGGGGGTCAGCCCCAGCATTTT,CSAPQRGGGQPQHF
many,TRBV6-6,TRBJ1-2,.,TGTGCCAGCAGTCCTACAGCTAACTATGGCTACACCTTC,CASSPTANYGYTF
few,TRBV7-9,TRBJ2-5,.,TGTGCCAGCAGCTTAGGGCTGCAGGGGTTAGAGACCCAGTACTTC,CASSLGLQGLETQYF
.,TRBV20-1,TRBJ2-7,.,TGCAGTGCCAGTCAAGGGCCTACCTACGAGCAGTACTTC,CSASQGPTYEQYF
.,TRBV12-3/TRBV12-4,TRBJ2-1,.,TGTGCCAGCAGTGGGACAACCTACGGTGGCGAGCAGTTCTTC,CASSGTTYGGEQFF